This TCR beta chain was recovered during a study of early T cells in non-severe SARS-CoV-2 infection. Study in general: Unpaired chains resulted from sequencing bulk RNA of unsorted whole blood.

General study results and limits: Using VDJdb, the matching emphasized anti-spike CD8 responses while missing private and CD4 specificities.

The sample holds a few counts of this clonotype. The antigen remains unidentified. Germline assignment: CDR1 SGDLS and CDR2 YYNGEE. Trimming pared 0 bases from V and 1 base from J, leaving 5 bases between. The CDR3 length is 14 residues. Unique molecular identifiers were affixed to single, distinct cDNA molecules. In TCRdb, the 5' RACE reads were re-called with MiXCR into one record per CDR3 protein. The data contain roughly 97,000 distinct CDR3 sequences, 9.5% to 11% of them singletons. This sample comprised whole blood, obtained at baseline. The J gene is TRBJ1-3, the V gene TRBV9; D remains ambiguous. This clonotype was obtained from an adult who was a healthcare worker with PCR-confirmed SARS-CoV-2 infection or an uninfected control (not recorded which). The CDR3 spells CASSVGTSGNTIYF. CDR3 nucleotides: TGTGCCAGCAGCGTAGGGACTTCTGGAAACACCATATATTTT.